The rows below give T cell receptor beta chains drawn from one sample of a study of blood T cells in healthy people across ages. MiXCR, applied by TCRdb to the 5' RACE reads, yields one record per CDR3 protein. The sample comprises some 1.6 million distinct CDR3 sequences, about 31% of which are singletons, and roughly 10% rests with the top ten. Sequencing was done on a sample of blood. All receptors derive from a young woman in good health. CDR3s include the opening cysteine and the closing phenylalanine or tryptophan. The D gene is left open where the match is weak. Size is omitted from some rows. Given values are once, few, many or a class for expanded clones.

TRBV3-1,TRBJ2-7,.,.,15,TGTGCCAGCAGCCAAGATGGGGAGTTCTCCTACGAGCAGTACTTC,CASSQDGEFSYEQYF
TRBV5-1,TRBJ2-7,.,.,13,TGCGCCAGCAGCGGCTCATCCCCCTACGAGCAGTACTTC,CASSGSSPYEQYF
TRBV4-1,TRBJ2-5,TRBD2,.,15,TGCGCCAGCAGCCAGATACTAGCGGGACCTGAGACCCAGTACTTC,CASSQILAGPETQYF
TRBV27,TRBJ2-1,.,.,13,TGTGCCAGCAGTTCCCTCTCCCGTCGGGAGCAGTTCTTC,CASSSLSRREQFF
TRBV6-2/TRBV6-3,TRBJ2-2,.,few,15,TGTGCCAGCTTTTTTACAGGGAAGGGCACCGGGGAGCTGTTTTTT,CASFFTGKGTGELFF
TRBV6-5,TRBJ1-1,.,.,14,TGTGCCAGCAGTTACGCGCAGAGCAACACTGAAGCTTTCTTT,CASSYAQSNTEAFF
TRBV10-2,TRBJ2-7,.,few,15,TGCGCCAGCAGTCAACCCGGGACGGGAACCTACGAGCAGTACTTC,CASSQPGTGTYEQYF
TRBV12-3/TRBV12-4,TRBJ2-7,.,many,14,TGTGCCAGCAGTCCCATCTCACGAGTTCCCGAGCAGTACTTC,CASSPISRVPEQYF
TRBV7-3,TRBJ2-3,.,.,14,TGTACCAGCAGCCCCAGGTCCGGGCCGGGTACGCAGTATTTT,CTSSPRSGPGTQYF
TRBV10-3,TRBJ2-3,.,many,13,TGTGCCATCAGTGAGGCGGCACGGATCGCGCAGTATTTT,CAISEAARIAQYF
TRBV7-6,TRBJ2-1,TRBD2,.,19,TGTGCCAGCAGCTCAGATGCGTGGGCGGGGGGCCTTTCCTACAATGAGCAGTTCTTC,CASSSDAWAGGLSYNEQFF
TRBV9,TRBJ2-2,.,many,16,TGTGCCAGCAGCTTCCTCGGGGGTCCGAACACCGGGGAGCTGTTTTTT,CASSFLGGPNTGELFF
TRBV20-1,TRBJ2-7,.,many,12,TGCAGTGCCCAGCCCCGACCGGGCGAGCAGTACTTC,CSAQPRPGEQYF
TRBV7-9,TRBJ2-1,.,.,12,TGTGCCAGCAGCTGGGGACAAAATGAGCAGTTCTTC,CASSWGQNEQFF
TRBV10-2,TRBJ2-5,.,.,13,TGCGCCAGCAGTGTGGCAGCAGCCTGGGAGCAGTACTTC,CASSVAAAWEQYF
TRBV7-2,TRBJ2-5,TRBD2,few,15,TGTGCCAGCAGCACGCCGACTAGCGGGGAAGGAGAGCAGTACTTC,CASSTPTSGEGEQYF
TRBV20-1,TRBJ1-1,.,.,13,TGCAGTGCTTCTCGGTGGCAGGGAACTGAAGCTTTCTTT,CSASRWQGTEAFF
TRBV3-1,TRBJ2-1,.,.,19,TGTGCCAGCAGCCCTCGGGTCCGGGACCTAGCTAGGGACTACAATGAGCAGTTCTTC,CASSPRVRDLARDYNEQFF
TRBV20-1,TRBJ1-1,.,few,11,TGCAGTGCGCAGAGGATCGGTGAAGCTTTCTTT,CSAQRIGEAFF
TRBV2,TRBJ2-7,.,.,11,TGTGCCAGCCTTACGGACTACGAGCAGTACTTC,CASLTDYEQYF
TRBV20-1,TRBJ2-7,TRBD2,.,15,TGCAGTGCTAGGGGGACTAGCGGGAGTCTCAACGAGCAGTACTTC,CSARGTSGSLNEQYF
TRBV29-1,TRBJ2-7,TRBD1,many,13,TGCAGCGTTGTAAGGGACAGCTCCTACGAGCAGTACTTC,CSVVRDSSYEQYF
TRBV7-4,TRBJ2-7,.,few,16,TGTGCCAGCAGCTCACCCCCCTGGGCCAGGTACAACGAGCAGTACTTC,CASSSPPWARYNEQYF
TRBV13,TRBJ2-7,.,.,12,TGTGCCAGCAGCTTATTAGCGCCCGAGCAGTACTTC,CASSLLAPEQYF
TRBV5-1,TRBJ2-7,TRBD2,few,17,TGCGCCAGCAGCCCGGGACTAGCGGGGGGGCCTTACATGGAGCAGTACTTC,CASSPGLAGGPYMEQYF
TRBV6-5,TRBJ2-4,TRBD2,.,16,TGTGCCAGCAGTCCAACTAGCGGGCGCACCCAAAACATTCAGTACTTC,CASSPTSGRTQNIQYF
TRBV6-6,TRBJ2-7,.,.,12,TGTGCCAGCAGTTACAACATCTACGAGCAGTACTTC,CASSYNIYEQYF
TRBV6-5,TRBJ2-1,TRBD2,many,16,TGTGCCAGCAGTTTAACTAGCGGGAGGACGTCAAATGAGCAGTTCTTC,CASSLTSGRTSNEQFF
TRBV4-1,TRBJ2-7,TRBD2,.,19,TGCGCCAGCAGCCAAGTGGCAACTAGCGGGGACAAATACTCCTACGAGCAGTACTTC,CASSQVATSGDKYSYEQYF
TRBV29-1,TRBJ2-2,.,few,14,TGCAGCGTAGGTACACCTAAAAACACCGGGGAGCTGTTTTTT,CSVGTPKNTGELFF
TRBV28,TRBJ2-5,TRBD2,.,17,TGTGCCAGCAGTTTAGCTAGCGGGAGGGCGGGAGGAGAGACCCAGTACTTC,CASSLASGRAGGETQYF
TRBV29-1,TRBJ1-2,.,.,13,TGCAGCGTGTCGAACAGGAAGGGGTATGGCTACACCTTC,CSVSNRKGYGYTF
TRBV11-2,TRBJ2-3,.,.,15,TGTGCCAGCAGCCCACCCGGGGGCCTCGGTTTGGCGCAGTATTTT,CASSPPGGLGLAQYF
TRBV7-3,TRBJ2-5,TRBD2,few,17,TGTGCCAGCAGCTTGGGACTAGCGGGAGCGTACCAAGAGACCCAGTACTTC,CASSLGLAGAYQETQYF
TRBV28,TRBJ2-7,.,.,14,TGTGCCTGCAGTTCCCGAGGCAGCGGTTACGAGCAGTACTTC,CACSSRGSGYEQYF
TRBV5-8,TRBJ1-1,.,.,15,TGTGCCAGCAGCTTCCTGTCCCTTATGAACACTGAAGCTTTCTTT,CASSFLSLMNTEAFF
TRBV10-3,TRBJ2-7,TRBD2,.,13,TGTGCCATCAGCCGACCCGGGACTAGCGGCCCCTACTTC,CAISRPGTSGPYF
TRBV6-6,TRBJ2-5,.,few,15,TGTGCCAGCAGTTACTCGAGACAGAAACAAGAGACCCAGTACTTC,CASSYSRQKQETQYF
TRBV25-1,TRBJ1-1,.,.,14,TGTGCCAGCAGTGAATATGGGGGTCGGGCTGAAGCTTTCTTT,CASSEYGGRAEAFF
TRBV18,TRBJ2-1,.,.,15,TGTGCCAGCTCCTCCGGGACTCCCCCGGACAATGAGCAGTTCTTC,CASSSGTPPDNEQFF